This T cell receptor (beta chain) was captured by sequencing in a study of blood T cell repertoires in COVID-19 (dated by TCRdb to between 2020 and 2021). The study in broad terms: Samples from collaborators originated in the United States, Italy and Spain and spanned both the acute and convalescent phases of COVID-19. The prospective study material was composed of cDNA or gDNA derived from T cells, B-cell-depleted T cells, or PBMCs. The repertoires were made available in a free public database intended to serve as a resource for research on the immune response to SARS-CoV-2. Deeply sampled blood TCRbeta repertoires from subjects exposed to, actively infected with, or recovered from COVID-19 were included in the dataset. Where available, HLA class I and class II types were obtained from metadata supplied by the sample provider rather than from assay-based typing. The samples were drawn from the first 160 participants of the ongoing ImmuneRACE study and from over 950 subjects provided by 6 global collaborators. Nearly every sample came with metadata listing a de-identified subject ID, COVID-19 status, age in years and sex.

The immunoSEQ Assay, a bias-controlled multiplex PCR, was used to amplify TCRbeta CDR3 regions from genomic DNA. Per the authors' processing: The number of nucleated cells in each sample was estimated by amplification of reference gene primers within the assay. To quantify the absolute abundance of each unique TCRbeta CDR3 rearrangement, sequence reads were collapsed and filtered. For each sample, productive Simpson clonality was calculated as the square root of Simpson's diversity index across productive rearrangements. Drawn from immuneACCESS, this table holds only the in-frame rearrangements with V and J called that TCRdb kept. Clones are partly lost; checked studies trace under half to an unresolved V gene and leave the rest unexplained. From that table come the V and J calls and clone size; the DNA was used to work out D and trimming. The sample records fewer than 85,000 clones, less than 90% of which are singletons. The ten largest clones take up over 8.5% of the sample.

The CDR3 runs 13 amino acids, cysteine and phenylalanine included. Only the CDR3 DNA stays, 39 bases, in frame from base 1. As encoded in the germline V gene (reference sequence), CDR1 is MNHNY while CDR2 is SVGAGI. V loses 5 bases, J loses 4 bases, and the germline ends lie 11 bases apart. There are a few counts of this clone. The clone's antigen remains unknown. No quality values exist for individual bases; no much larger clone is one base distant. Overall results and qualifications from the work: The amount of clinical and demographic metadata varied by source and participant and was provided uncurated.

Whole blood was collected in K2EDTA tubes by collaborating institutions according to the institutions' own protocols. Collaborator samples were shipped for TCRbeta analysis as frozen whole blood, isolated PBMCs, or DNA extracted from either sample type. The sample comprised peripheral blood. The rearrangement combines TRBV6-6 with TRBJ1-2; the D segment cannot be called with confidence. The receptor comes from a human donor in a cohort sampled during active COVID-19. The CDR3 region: CASSRIAGYGYTF. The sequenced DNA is TGTGCCAGCAGTCGCATTGCCGGCTATGGCTACACCTTC.